These 28 T cell receptor beta chains originate from one sample sequenced in a study of cytomegalovirus exposure and HLA in healthy donors (dated by TCRdb to 2016 to 2017). The library was prepared using the immunoSEQ multiplex PCR assay. The multiplex PCR relied on a mix of 60 forward primers for TCR Vbeta segments and 13 reverse primers for TCR Jbeta segments. The source is immuneACCESS, and TCRdb retained only in-frame sequences with V and J called. Part of the clones is not carried over; for the studies checked, unresolved V genes explain less than half of this, and the remainder is unexplained. The sample yields over 75,000 clones; approximately 84% were counted once. The ten largest clones represent 2% to 3% of the sample. The sequenced sample consisted of PBMCs. Receptors were obtained from a woman between 50 and 59 years old in good health and CMV-seronegative.

The rearrangement links TRBV10-2 to TRBJ2-7; 11 nucleotides align to TRBD2. V was pared by 7 bases and J by 2 bases, with 10 bases of the junction left unmatched. This CDR3 spans 16 amino acids. Germline lookup yields CDR1 WSHSY and CDR2 SAAADI. Written as DNA, the CDR3 is TGCGCCAGCATGCTAGCGGGAGGTCGCCCCACCTACGAGCAGTACTTC. Protein sequence: CASMLAGGRPTYEQYF.

In this sample, this clone turned up a few times. This chain links TRBV28 with TRBJ1-4, with D unclear. Trimming took off 2 bases at V and 2 bases at J, with 24 bases between the two ends. CDR3 length: 20 amino acids. Germline V gives CDR1 MDHEN, CDR2 SYDVKM. DNA for the CDR3: TGTGCCAGCAGTTTAGACCGACGAGGGTTAAGGAGAGTGACTAATGAAAAACTGTTTTTT. This gives the protein CASSLDRRGLRRVTNEKLFF.

This clone has a handful of counts. The rearrangement joins TRBV4-3 to TRBJ1-6, with 8 bases matching TRBD1. Losses at the gene ends were 1 base for V and 10 bases for J; bases not matched to a gene: 3. Per germline, CDR1 LGHNA and CDR2 YSLEER. The CDR3 is 14 amino acids. CDR3 DNA: TGCGCCAGCAGCCAAGGACAGGGGTCCTCACCCCTCCACTTT. This translates into CASSQGQGSSPLHF.

This clone has only a few counts. The chain links TRBV6-1 to TRBJ2-1; 13 bases align to TRBD2. Trimming cost V 2 bases and J 1 base; bases outside gene matches: 11. The CDR3 is 20 residues long. In germline, CDR1 is MNHNS, CDR2 SASEGT. In DNA, the CDR3 is TGTGCCAGCAGTGAACCCTCTGCACTGACTAGCGGGAGGTCCTACAATGAGCAGTTCTTC. As protein: CASSEPSALTSGRSYNEQFF.

There are a few counts of this clone. The rearrangement links TRBV6-4 to TRBJ2-2; tentative D call: TRBD1 (6 bases). From germline, CDR1 is MRHNA and CDR2 SNTAGT. The V end was cut by 3 bases, the J end by 4 bases, with 6 bases between. The CDR3 has 13 amino acids. This CDR3 is CASSEGATGELFF. In nucleotides, the CDR3 is TGTGCCAGCAGTGAGGGGGCCACCGGGGAGCTGTTTTTT.

The chain carries TRBV4-2 and TRBJ2-5, with 10 bases that match TRBD2. This CDR3 has 16 amino acids. CDR1 is LGHNA and CDR2 is YNFKEQ in the germline V gene. Trimming took 0 bases from V and 5 from J; bases not matched to a gene: 6. CDR3 bases: TGTGCCAGCAGCCAAGATCTGAGCGGGGGGGCGGAGACCCAGTACTTC. It encodes CASSQDLSGGAETQYF.

This clone appeared a few times. The V call is TRBV29-1, the J call TRBJ2-1; perhaps TRBD1 as D (5 bases). CDR3 length: 11 amino acids. CDR1 and CDR2 (germline): SQVTM, ANQGSEA. The ends were cut back, 5 bases at V and 7 bases at J, with 9 bases in the middle. This CDR3 reads CSVPKGNEQFF. Written as DNA, the CDR3 is TGCAGCGTTCCCAAGGGGAATGAGCAGTTCTTC.

The gene calls are TRBV11-2 and TRBJ2-1; 11 bases agree with TRBD2. The V gene end was trimmed by 8 bases and the J gene end by 8 bases; junction bases not matched to a gene: 5. The CDR3 length is 13 residues. The germline gives CDR1 SGHAT, CDR2 FQNNGV. The CDR3 DNA reads TGTGCCAGCGGAAGACTAGCGGGACATGAGCAGTTCTTC. It translates to CASGRLAGHEQFF.

This chain joins TRBV5-6 and TRBJ2-1; 12 bases agree with TRBD2. Germline loops: CDR1 SGHDT, CDR2 YYEEEE. This CDR3 comprises 19 residues. Trimming at V came to 1 base and at J to 0 bases, leaving 8 bases not matched to a gene. In DNA form, the CDR3 reads TGTGCCAGCAGCTTGATGCTAGCGGGAGGGCCGTCCTCCTACAATGAGCAGTTCTTC. Amino acids: CASSLMLAGGPSSYNEQFF.

Comments on this clone: Other nucleotide sequences from this sample produce the same CDR3. In DNA form, the CDR3 reads TGTGCCAGCAGCCTGGCCCTTAATGAAAAACTGTTTTTT. Amino acids: CASSLALNEKLFF. V is TRBV7-9 and J is TRBJ1-4, with no clear D. The V gene's germline CDR1 is SEHNR and CDR2 FQNEAQ (reference sequence). The ends were cut back, 5 bases at V and 4 bases at J, with 8 bases in the middle. The CDR3 spans 13 residues.

In DNA form, the CDR3 reads TGTGCCAGCAGCTTGGGGGAGACGACTGAAGCTTTCTTT. This encodes CASSLGETTEAFF. The chain combines TRBV5-8 with TRBJ1-1; D is undetermined. V was pared by 0 bases and J by 5 bases, with 8 bases between. The CDR3 loop spans 13 amino acids. Germline CDR1 reads SGHTS; CDR2 reads YDEGEE.

To note about this clone: In the same sample, other DNA sequences code for this CDR3. V gene TRBV11-2 combines with J gene TRBJ1-1, with D possibly matching TRBD1 (6 bases). The CDR3 contains 13 residues. Germline V CDR1 and CDR2: SGHAT, FQNNGV. V lost 6 bases and J 1 base, leaving 9 bases between the germline ends. The CDR3 here is CASSQQGNTEAFF. The DNA of the CDR3 is TGTGCCAGCAGTCAACAGGGGAACACTGAAGCTTTCTTT. The variable domain in full, with the rest retrieved from reference TRBV11-2 and TRBJ1-1, is EAGVAQSPRYKIIEKRQSVAFWCNPISGHATLYWYQQILGQGPKLLIQFQNNGVVDDSQLPKDRFSAERLKGVDSTLKIQPAKLEDSAVYLCASSQQGNTEAFFGQGTRLTVV.

This chain connects TRBV18 to TRBJ1-6; TRBD1 matches at 8 bases. The V segment lost 5 bases and the J segment 4 bases; nucleotides outside the gene matches: 7. Germline V gene lookup returns CDR1 KGHSH and CDR2 LQKENI. CDR3 size: 16 residues. This CDR3 reads CASSDKTGAYNSPLHF. In DNA form, the CDR3 reads TGTGCCAGCTCAGACAAGACAGGGGCTTATAATTCACCCCTCCACTTT.

This clone turned up a few times. J is TRBJ2-5 and V is TRBV5-1; possible D gene TRBD2, 6 bases. The CDR3 sequence is 14 residues long. V lost 0 bases to trimming and J lost 2 bases, with 8 bases between them. The germline V gene has CDR1 SGHRS and CDR2 YFSETQ. The CDR3 DNA sequence: TGCGCCAGCAGCTTGGGGGGGACTCAAGAGACCCAGTACTTC. It specifies CASSLGGTQETQYF.

The chain links TRBV4-2 to TRBJ2-5; 11 nucleotides line up with TRBD2. Germline loops: CDR1 LGHNA, CDR2 YNFKEQ. J gave up 2 bases and V 1 base, and 6 bases lay outside the gene matches. The CDR3 is made up of 17 amino acids. The CDR3 DNA reads TGTGCCAGCAGCCAAGGGGGGACTAGCGGTCGACAAGAGACCCAGTACTTC. Translating gives CASSQGGTSGRQETQYF.

The chain has TRBV5-4 and TRBJ1-2; D is uncertain. Germline V lookup: CDR1 SGHNT, CDR2 YYREEE (reference sequence). This CDR3 comprises 12 residues. The V and J ends lost 5 bases and 2 bases respectively, with 7 bases between them. CDR3 nucleotides: TGTGCCAGCAGTGGGCAAAACTATGGCTACACCTTC. Translating it yields CASSGQNYGYTF.

This rearrangement joins TRBV4-1 to TRBJ1-4, with TRBD1 identical over 10 bases. Germline CDR1 and CDR2: MGHRA and YSYEKL. The ends lost 4 bases at V and 7 bases at J; junction bases unmatched: 6. The CDR3 has 15 amino acids. This CDR3 is CASSPGQGWGEKLFF. DNA of the CDR3: TGCGCCAGCAGCCCGGGACAGGGGTGGGGTGAAAAACTGTTTTTT.

V usage is TRBV10-1 and J usage is TRBJ2-7; TRBD1 matches at 10 bases. The J segment lost 1 base and the V segment lost 4 bases, leaving 10 bases of the junction unmatched. Per germline, CDR1 WNHNN and CDR2 SYGVQD (reference sequence). This CDR3 has 17 residues. The CDR3 DNA reads TGCGCCAGCAGTGCAGGGACAGGGGACCTCCAATCCTACGAGCAGTACTTC. Protein: CASSAGTGDLQSYEQYF.

The CDR3 sequence: CASSPLGQGDEKLFF. The CDR3 coding sequence is TGTGCCAGCTCACCGTTGGGACAGGGGGATGAAAAACTGTTTTTT. This chain links TRBV18 with TRBJ1-4, with 11 bases identical to TRBD1. V trimming: 3 bases; J trimming: 6 bases; junction bases outside the gene matches: 3. In germline, CDR1 is KGHSH, CDR2 LQKENI. CDR3 length equals 15 residues.

On this clone itself: The identical CDR3 is also encoded by other nucleotide sequences in the sample. DNA of the CDR3: TGCGCCAGCAGCCAAGACGCGGAATATGGAGCTTTCTTT. As protein: CASSQDAEYGAFF. This chain uses TRBV4-3 with TRBJ1-1, with unresolved D. Trimming took 0 bases from V and 10 from J, leaving 12 bases between them. The CDR3 loop spans 13 amino acids. From germline, CDR1 is LGHNA and CDR2 YSLEER.

CDR3 coding DNA: TGTGCCAGCACAGATCGCACTGAAGCTTTCTTT. Protein: CASTDRTEAFF. V gene TRBV28 combines with J gene TRBJ1-1; D unresolved. The CDR3 is 11 residues long. Trimming took 7 bases from V and 4 from J, leaving 7 bases between them. The germline gives CDR1 MDHEN, CDR2 SYDVKM.

There are a few counts of this clone. This chain connects TRBV27 to TRBJ2-7; TRBD2 matches at 8 bases. This CDR3 contains 17 residues. V shed 5 bases and J 0 bases; nucleotides not matched to a gene: 12. The germline V gene has CDR1 MNHEY and CDR2 SMNVEV (reference sequence). CDR3 sequence: CASSPPGRGRFSYEQYF. In DNA, the CDR3 is TGTGCCAGCAGTCCCCCGGGTCGCGGGAGGTTCTCCTACGAGCAGTACTTC.

This clone was detected once. CDR3 region: CASSQDGAETTYEQYF. The CDR3 bases are TGCGCCAGCAGCCAAGATGGGGCAGAAACTACCTACGAGCAGTACTTC. The chain employs TRBV4-1 and TRBJ2-7; D may be TRBD1 (5 bases). V lost 0 bases and J lost 2, with 14 bases in between. The CDR3 has 16 residues. CDR1 is MGHRA and CDR2 is YSYEKL in the germline V gene.

This clone was picked up a small number of times. The chain combines TRBV10-3 with TRBJ1-5; 8 bases map to TRBD1. The V and J ends lost 5 bases and 10 bases, in that order; junction bases with no gene match: 10. Germline V lookup: CDR1 ENHRY, CDR2 SYGVKD. This CDR3 is 14 amino acids long. The CDR3 nucleotides read TGTGCCATCAGTACCGGGACAGGCGACGTTCCCCAGCATTTT. This gives the protein CAISTGTGDVPQHF.

V gene TRBV11-2 combines with J gene TRBJ2-7; a weak D match, TRBD2 (5 bases). CDR3 length: 14 residues. Per germline, CDR1 SGHAT and CDR2 FQNNGV. Between the trimmed V and J ends, which lost 4 bases and 5 bases, there was a span of 15 bases. The chain's CDR3 is CASSSGSGWHEQYF. The CDR3 DNA is TGTGCCAGCAGCTCGGGGTCTGGCTGGCACGAGCAGTACTTC.

CDR3 sequence: CASSLGPSGVQETQYF. The DNA of the CDR3 is TGCGCCAGCAGCTTGGGTCCTAGCGGGGTACAAGAGACCCAGTACTTC. The chain has TRBV5-1 and TRBJ2-5; 9 bases fit TRBD2. The junction had 5 bases not matched to a gene; V was cut back by 0 bases and J by 2 bases. The CDR3 consists of 16 residues. CDR1 and CDR2 (germline): SGHRS, YFSETQ.

The chain has TRBV29-1 and TRBJ2-5; 8 positions match TRBD2. The germline V gene has CDR1 SQVTM and CDR2 ANQGSEA. This CDR3 comprises 15 residues. The V segment lost 0 bases and the J segment 5 bases; nucleotides outside the gene matches: 8. Here the CDR3 reads CSVEEGLVLRETQYF. In DNA form, the CDR3 reads TGCAGCGTTGAAGAGGGACTAGTCCTCCGGGAGACCCAGTACTTC.

This rearrangement joins TRBV7-2 to TRBJ1-3, with 12 bases identical to TRBD1. The CDR3 has 17 residues. The V gene end was trimmed by 5 bases and the J gene end by 3 bases; junction bases not matched to a gene: 8. CDR1 is SGHTA, CDR2 FQGNSA, per germline. CDR3 DNA: TGTGCCAGCAGCCAAGGGACAGGGGGCTTTTTTGGAAACACCATATATTTT. It codes for CASSQGTGGFFGNTIYF.